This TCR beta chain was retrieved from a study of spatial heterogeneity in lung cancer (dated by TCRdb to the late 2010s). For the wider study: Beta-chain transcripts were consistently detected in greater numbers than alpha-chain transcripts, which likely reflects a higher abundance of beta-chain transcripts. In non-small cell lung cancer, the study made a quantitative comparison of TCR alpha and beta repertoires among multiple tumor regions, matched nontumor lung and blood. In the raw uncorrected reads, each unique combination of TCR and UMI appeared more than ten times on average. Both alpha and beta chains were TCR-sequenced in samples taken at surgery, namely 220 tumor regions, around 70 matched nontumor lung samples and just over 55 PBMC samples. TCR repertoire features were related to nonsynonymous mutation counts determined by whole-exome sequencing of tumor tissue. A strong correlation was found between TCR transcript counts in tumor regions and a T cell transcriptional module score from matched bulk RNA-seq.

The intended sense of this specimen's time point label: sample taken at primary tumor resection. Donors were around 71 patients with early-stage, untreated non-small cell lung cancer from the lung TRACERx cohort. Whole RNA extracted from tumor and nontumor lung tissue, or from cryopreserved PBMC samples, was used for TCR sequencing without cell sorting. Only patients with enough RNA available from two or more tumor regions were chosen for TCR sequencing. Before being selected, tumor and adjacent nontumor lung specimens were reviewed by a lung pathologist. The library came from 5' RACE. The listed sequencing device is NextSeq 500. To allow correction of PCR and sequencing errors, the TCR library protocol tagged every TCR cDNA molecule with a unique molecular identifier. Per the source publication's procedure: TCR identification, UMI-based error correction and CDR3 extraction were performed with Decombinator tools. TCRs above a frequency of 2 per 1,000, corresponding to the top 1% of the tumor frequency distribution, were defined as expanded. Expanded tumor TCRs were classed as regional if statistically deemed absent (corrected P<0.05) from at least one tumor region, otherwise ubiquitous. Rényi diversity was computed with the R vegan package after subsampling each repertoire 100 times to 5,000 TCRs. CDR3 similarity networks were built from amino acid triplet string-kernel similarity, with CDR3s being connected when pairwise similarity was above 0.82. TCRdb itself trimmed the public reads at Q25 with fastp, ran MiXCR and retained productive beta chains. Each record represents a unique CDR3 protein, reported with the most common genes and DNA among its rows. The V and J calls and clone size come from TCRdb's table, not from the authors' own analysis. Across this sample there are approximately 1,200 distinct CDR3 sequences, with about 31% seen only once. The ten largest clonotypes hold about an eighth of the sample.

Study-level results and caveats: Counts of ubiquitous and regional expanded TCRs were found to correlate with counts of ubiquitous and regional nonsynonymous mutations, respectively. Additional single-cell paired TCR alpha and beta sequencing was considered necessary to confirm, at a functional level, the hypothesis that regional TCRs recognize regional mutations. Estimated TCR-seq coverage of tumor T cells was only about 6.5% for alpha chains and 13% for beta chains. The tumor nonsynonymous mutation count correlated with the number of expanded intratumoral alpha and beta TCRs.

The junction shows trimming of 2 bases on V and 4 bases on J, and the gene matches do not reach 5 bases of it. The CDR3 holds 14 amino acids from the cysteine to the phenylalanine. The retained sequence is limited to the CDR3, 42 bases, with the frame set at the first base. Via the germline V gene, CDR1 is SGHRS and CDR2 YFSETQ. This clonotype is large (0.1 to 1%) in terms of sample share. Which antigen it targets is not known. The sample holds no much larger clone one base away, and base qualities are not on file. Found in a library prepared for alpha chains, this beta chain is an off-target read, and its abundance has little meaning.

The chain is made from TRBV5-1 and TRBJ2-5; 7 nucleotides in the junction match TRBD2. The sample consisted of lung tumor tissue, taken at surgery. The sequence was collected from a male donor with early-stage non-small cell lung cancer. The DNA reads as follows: TGCGCCAGCAGCTTAACTCAGCGGGGAGAGACCCAGTACTTC. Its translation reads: CASSLTQRGETQYF.